The sequence of this TCR beta chain was determined in a study of OX40 agonist ivuxolimab in advanced cancers. Study background: Hepatocellular carcinoma, melanoma, renal cell or head and neck cancer occurred in dose-escalation patients. The group had a mean age of 60 years, ranged from about 20 to 79, and was roughly 83% male.

A remark on this clone: Its matching antigen is unknown.

The germline CDR1 and CDR2 sequences are LNHDA and SQIVND (reference sequence). The V segment lost 1 base and the J segment 7 bases; nucleotides outside the gene matches: 3. CDR3 length: 14 residues. Regarding the study as a whole: On average, CD8+ T cells had more expanded clones than CD4+. At doses 0.1 to 3.0 mg/kg, CD4+ and CD8+ clones expanded.

The method was immunoSEQ multiplex PCR; TCRdb's version includes in-frame clones alone and lacks a portion of them. In the table there are approximately 67,000 clones, roughly 87% of which are singletons. This chain uses TRBV19 with TRBJ1-4, with 7 bases fitting TRBD1. The sequence came from an adult with an advanced solid tumor such as melanoma, head and neck, liver or kidney cancer. The sequencing here drew on CD4+ or CD8+ T cells sorted from blood, taken in a trial of the OX40 agonist ivuxolimab. In DNA, the CDR3 is TGTGCCAGTAGTATAGTAGGGGGCGGTGAAAAACTGTTTTTT. Translation gives CASSIVGGGEKLFF.